A single sample is the source of the 26 T cell receptor beta chains below, sequenced in a study of T cell clusters in autoimmune cytopenias. TRB was amplified by touch-down multiplex PCR, primer pools A and B combined. Each CDR3 protein gets one entry in TCRdb, which reprocessed the multiplex PCR reads and gives no DNA. With 11,000 or so distinct CDR3 sequences in the sample, the ten largest clones hold over 20%. TRB was amplified from about 270 ng of peripheral blood genomic DNA per sample. Separately, the same data were catalogued under a study of T cell repertoires in aging, cancer and after chemotherapy.

Sequences were obtained from peripheral blood. The origin of the receptors is a human donor in good health.

CDR3 amino acids: CASSLQGGGQPQHF. The V gene is TRBV5-1, the J gene TRBJ1-5; with no DNA, the TCRdb D assignment of TRBD1 cannot be verified. Germline V gene sequence: CDR1 SGHRS, CDR2 YFSETQ. The CDR3 is made up of 14 amino acids.

The chain combines TRBV14 with TRBJ1-2; TCRdb gives TRBD1 as the D gene, but with no DNA this cannot be confirmed. The CDR3 sequence is 15 residues long. The germline V gene encodes CDR1 SGHDN and CDR2 FVKESK. The CDR3 spells CASSPLDRANYGYTF.

The V and J genes are TRBV5-1 and TRBJ2-6. CDR3 length: 16 residues. Germline assignment: CDR1 SGHRS and CDR2 YFSETQ. CDR3 sequence: CASSFTQSSGANVLTF.

The rearrangement links TRBV7-2 to TRBJ1-2. Germline assignment: CDR1 SGHTA and CDR2 FQGNSA. The CDR3 extends over 13 amino acids. The chain's CDR3 is CASSLVAGYGYTF.

This clonotype is labeled medium-sized (0.01 to 0.1%) based on frequency. The rearrangement uses TRBV15 and TRBJ2-3; TCRdb's assignment of TRBD1 cannot be checked, as there is no DNA. There are 12 residues in the CDR3. Germline CDR1 and CDR2: LNHNV and YYDKDF (reference sequence). CDR3 amino acids: CATSSRWDTQYF.

The V call is TRBV7-9, the J call TRBJ2-1; TCRdb selects TRBD2, and the lack of DNA leaves this call unchecked. The length of the CDR3 is 15 residues. Germline loops: CDR1 SEHNR, CDR2 FQNEAQ (reference sequence). CDR3 sequence reads: CASSDDRTSEREQFF.

V is TRBV18 and J is TRBJ1-5. The CDR3 consists of 13 residues. Per the germline V gene, CDR1 is KGHSH and CDR2 is LQKENI. CDR3 protein: CASSPGSNQPQHF. The variable domain in full, completed from reference TRBV18 and TRBJ1-5, reads NAGVMQNPRHLVRRRGQEARLRCSPMKGHSHVYWYRQLPEEGLKFMVYLQKENIIDESGMPKERFSAEFPKEGPSILRIQQVVRGDSAAYFCASSPGSNQPQHFGDGTRLSIL.

The CDR3 sequence is CASSPLVGVIREYF. The chain is built from TRBV18 and TRBJ2-3. The CDR3 runs 14 residues. Per germline, CDR1 KGHSH and CDR2 LQKENI.

The J gene is TRBJ1-3, the V gene TRBV13; TCRdb lists TRBD1, though no DNA is available to test this call. CDR3 length: 15 amino acids. Germline CDR1 PRHDT, CDR2 FYEKMQ (reference sequence). CDR3 protein: CASSQRTGDRNTIYF.

Judged by frequency, this clonotype is medium-sized. This rearrangement joins TRBV19 to TRBJ2-6; the TCRdb D gene call, TRBD2, has no DNA to confirm it. The CDR3 loop spans 15 amino acids. Germline loops: CDR1 LNHDA, CDR2 SQIVND (reference sequence). CDR3 sequence: CASSIDPPGANVLTF.

The chain joins TRBV30 to TRBJ2-5. In germline, CDR1 is GTSNPN, CDR2 SVGIG (reference sequence). The CDR3 length is 12 residues. The CDR3: CAWSVGGETQYF.

The chain combines TRBV6-2 or TRBV6-3 with TRBJ1-1. The CDR3 extends over 12 amino acids. Germline values: CDR1 MNHEY, CDR2 SVGEGT. CDR3 amino acids: CASSPEYTEAFF.

The V call is TRBV20-1, the J call TRBJ1-2; TCRdb reports TRBD1, a call that lacks DNA to check it against. The germline V gene has CDR1 DFQATT and CDR2 SNEGSKA (reference sequence). The CDR3 has 15 amino acids. CDR3: CSAYGPPGRNYGYTF.

This clonotype counts as medium-sized (0.01 to 0.1%) by frequency. This sequence joins TRBV19 and TRBJ1-5. This CDR3 region has 15 residues. The germline V gene has CDR1 LNHDA and CDR2 SQIVND (reference sequence). This chain's CDR3 is CASSIGRRGNQPQHF. Filled out from reference TRBV19 and TRBJ1-5, the complete variable domain reads DGGITQSPKYLFRKEGQNVTLSCEQNLNHDAMYWYRQDPGQGLRLIYYSQIVNDFQKGDIAEGYSVSREKKESFPLTVTSAQKNPTAFYLCASSIGRRGNQPQHFGDGTRLSIL.

V and J are TRBV18 and TRBJ2-1; there is no DNA to check the TCRdb D call of TRBD2. Germline values: CDR1 KGHSH, CDR2 LQKENI. This CDR3 has 14 amino acids. This CDR3 is CASSTGLAINEQFF. Variable domain in full (rest from reference TRBV18 and TRBJ2-1): NAGVMQNPRHLVRRRGQEARLRCSPMKGHSHVYWYRQLPEEGLKFMVYLQKENIIDESGMPKERFSAEFPKEGPSILRIQQVVRGDSAAYFCASSTGLAINEQFFGPGTRLTVL.

The chain employs TRBV18 and TRBJ1-4. From germline, CDR1 is KGHSH and CDR2 LQKENI. This CDR3 contains 14 residues. The CDR3 loop reads CASSRQGINEKLFF.

V is TRBV19 and J is TRBJ1-5; TCRdb names TRBD1, which stays unverified in the absence of DNA. The V gene's germline CDR1 is LNHDA and CDR2 SQIVND (reference sequence). The CDR3 contains 17 residues. CDR3 amino acids: CASSAFRDRDSNQPQHF.

This chain joins TRBV18 and TRBJ1-1; TCRdb gives TRBD1 as the D gene, but with no DNA this cannot be confirmed. Germline V gene lookup returns CDR1 KGHSH and CDR2 LQKENI. This CDR3 is 15 amino acids long. The CDR3 protein is CASSPSLGGNTEAFF.

The rearrangement uses TRBV6-2 or TRBV6-3 and TRBJ2-2; checking the TCRdb D call of TRBD1 is not possible without DNA. Germline lookup yields CDR1 MNHEY and CDR2 SVGEGT. There are 16 residues in the CDR3. CDR3 loop: CASSSGQGKNTGELFF.

The chain employs TRBV6-5 and TRBJ2-5; without DNA, the TCRdb call of TRBD1 cannot be checked. CDR3 length: 12 amino acids. Germline V gene data show CDR1 as MNHEY and CDR2 as SVGAGI. CDR3 amino acids: CASRDRQETQYF.

This clonotype is classed as medium-sized by frequency. The rearrangement links TRBV15 to TRBJ2-2; TCRdb's assignment of TRBD1 cannot be checked, as there is no DNA. The CDR3 has 15 amino acids. Germline lookup yields CDR1 LNHNV and CDR2 YYDKDF (reference sequence). CDR3: CATSPGTGGVGELFF.

This clonotype is labeled medium-sized based on frequency. The chain uses TRBV29-1 and TRBJ2-1; TCRdb's D call of TRBD2 is untestable without DNA. Germline lookup yields CDR1 SQVTM and CDR2 ANQGSEA. The CDR3 length is 11 residues. The CDR3 is CSGLAVNEQFF.

V usage is TRBV18 and J usage is TRBJ1-2. The CDR3 covers 15 residues. Germline CDR1 and CDR2: KGHSH and LQKENI. The CDR3 sequence: CASSPGEQRIYGYTF. Full variable domain (missing parts from reference TRBV18 and TRBJ1-2): NAGVMQNPRHLVRRRGQEARLRCSPMKGHSHVYWYRQLPEEGLKFMVYLQKENIIDESGMPKERFSAEFPKEGPSILRIQQVVRGDSAAYFCASSPGEQRIYGYTFGSGTRLTVV.

The V and J genes are TRBV6-2 or TRBV6-3 and TRBJ2-3; the D call of TRBD2 rests on TCRdb alone, since no DNA is present to check it. The CDR3 runs 16 residues. Germline CDR1 MNHEY, CDR2 SVGEGT. The CDR3 sequence is CASSYGIESPTDTQYF.

This clonotype is identified as medium-sized from frequency. CDR3 region: CASSSWGEGTDTQYF. The chain recombines TRBV5-5 with TRBJ2-3; TCRdb outputs TRBD1, but without DNA this stays unchecked. Germline V gene lookup returns CDR1 SGHKS and CDR2 YYEKEE (reference sequence). The CDR3 extends over 15 amino acids.

The V and J genes are TRBV20-1 and TRBJ2-7; TCRdb's assignment of TRBD2 cannot be checked, as there is no DNA. The CDR3 length is 15 residues. Germline V CDR1 and CDR2: DFQATT, SNEGSKA (reference sequence). CDR3 loop: CSASGTSGSNYEQYF.